This T cell receptor (beta chain) was identified during a study of blood T cell repertoires in COVID-19 (dated by TCRdb to between 2020 and 2021). Regarding the complete study: The collaborator samples originated in the United States, Italy and Spain and spanned the acute and convalescent phases of COVID-19. A de-identified subject ID, COVID-19 status, age in years and sex were almost always included in the sample metadata. Deeply sampled blood TCRbeta repertoires from subjects exposed to, actively infected with, or recovered from COVID-19 were included in the dataset. A freely available public database, intended as a resource for researchers studying the immune response to SARS-CoV-2, is where the repertoires were released. Samples were obtained from the ongoing ImmuneRACE study (first 160 participants) and from 1,254 subjects provided by 6 global collaborators. The material from the prospective study consisted of cDNA or gDNA derived from T cells, B-cell-depleted T cells, or PBMCs. Where available, HLA class I and class II types were taken from metadata supplied by the sample provider and were not determined by assay-based typing.

Based on the germline V gene, the CDR1 and CDR2 sequences are LGHNA and YNFKEQ. Relative to germline, V is missing 0 bases and J is missing 0 bases, with 6 bases of the junction outside any gene match. From the cysteine up to the phenylalanine, the CDR3 has a length of 19 residues. This entry keeps only the CDR3 DNA: 57 bases, framed from base 1. What the research found in general, with its limitations: The quantity of clinical and demographic metadata differed by source and by participant and was supplied without curation.

This clone was detected many times. What antigen it recognizes has not been identified. Per-nucleotide qualities are absent, and no much larger clonotype sits a single base away. Samples from volunteer blood donors who had recovered from COVID-19 were contributed by a second Seattle source. The collaborating institutions used their own protocols to collect whole blood in K2EDTA tubes. For TCRbeta analysis, collaborator samples were shipped as frozen whole blood, as isolated PBMCs, or as DNA extracted from either sample type. TCRbeta CDR3 regions were amplified from genomic DNA by means of the immunoSEQ Assay, a bias-controlled multiplex PCR. On the authors' methods: The number of nucleated cells in each sample was estimated from the amplification of reference gene primers within the assay. To quantify the absolute abundance of each unique TCRbeta CDR3 rearrangement, sequence reads were collapsed and filtered. For each sample, productive Simpson clonality was calculated by taking the square root of Simpson's diversity index across productive rearrangements. Imported from immuneACCESS, the table was reduced by TCRdb to in-frame sequences with V and J called. These copies leave out some clones; in studies compared against another copy, an unresolved V gene accounts for under half, and the cause of the remainder is not known. The DNA was the basis for D and trimming; V, J and clone size are from that table. This sample gives approximately 210,000 clones in total; nearly 90% of them show up just once. Around 6.6% of the sample belongs to the ten largest clones.

The chain was built from TRBV4-2 and TRBJ2-7; 15 bases in the middle match TRBD2. The origin of this receptor is a woman between 40 and 50 years old who had recovered from COVID-19. Sequencing was carried out using peripheral blood. At the DNA level, the sequence is TGTGCCAGCAGCCAAGACCCCGGACTAGCGGGAGGGAGCTCCTACGAGCAGTACTTC. It is translated as CASSQDPGLAGGSSYEQYF.